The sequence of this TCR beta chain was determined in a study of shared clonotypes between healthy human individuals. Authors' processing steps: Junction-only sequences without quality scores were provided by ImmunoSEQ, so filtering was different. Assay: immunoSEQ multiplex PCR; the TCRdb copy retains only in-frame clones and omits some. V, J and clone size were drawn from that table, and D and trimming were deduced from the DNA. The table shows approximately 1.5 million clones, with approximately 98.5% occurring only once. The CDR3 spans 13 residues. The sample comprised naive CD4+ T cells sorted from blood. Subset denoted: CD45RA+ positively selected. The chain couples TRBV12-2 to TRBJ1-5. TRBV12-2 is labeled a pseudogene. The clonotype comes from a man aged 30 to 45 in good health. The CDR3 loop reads CASHPGSGQPQHF. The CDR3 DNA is TGTGCAAGTCACCCCGGGTCGGGCCAGCCCCAGCATTTT.